What follows is one T cell receptor (beta chain) and its context. Sequenced by immunoSEQ multiplex PCR; TCRdb stores in-frame clones only, minus some. The sample has 73,000 or so clones; roughly nine tenths are singletons. The sample belongs to a study of OX40 agonist ivuxolimab in advanced cancers. The CDR3 spans 16 residues. Deletions cut 2 bases from V and 4 bases from J, with 16 bases between. Germline CDR1 reads SGHRS; CDR2 reads YFSETQ. Autoimmune disease history or systemic immunosuppression led to patient exclusion. The gene calls are TRBV5-1 and TRBJ1-3, with D unclear. This TCR was sampled from an adult with an advanced solid tumor such as melanoma, head and neck, liver or kidney cancer. This specimen consisted of CD4+ or CD8+ T cells sorted from blood, obtained in a trial of the OX40 agonist ivuxolimab. The CDR3 coding sequence is TGCGCCAGCAGCTTCACTTGGGGATCAGACGGAAACACCATATATTTT. Its translation is CASSFTWGSDGNTIYF.